This T cell receptor beta chain was sequenced during a study of blood T cells in healthy people across ages. Primers used in a second PCR of about 7 to 12 cycles were a sample-barcoded 5' primer and a J-beta primer mix. MiXCR was run by TCRdb on the 5' RACE reads, yielding one entry per CDR3 protein. Of over 950,000 distinct CDR3 sequences in the sample, roughly two fifths were seen once. The source of this sequence is a man younger than 35 in good health. Sequencing was done on a sample of blood.

In nucleotides, the CDR3 is TGTGCCACCAGTAGCGGGTTCAATGAGCAGTTCTTC. Amino acids: CATSSGFNEQFF. V is TRBV24-1 and J is TRBJ2-1; tentative D call: TRBD2 (6 bases). Germline V lookup: CDR1 KGHDR, CDR2 SFDVKD. Trimming removed 6 bases from V and 6 bases from J, with 8 bases in between. The CDR3 loop spans 12 amino acids.